Each of the 15 T cell receptor beta chains below was sequenced from the same sample in a study of Ad26.COV2.S vaccination and SARS-CoV-2 variants. Treatment defined: some 20 received Ad26.COV2.S at low or high dose, single or two shots; 5 received placebo; per-sample allocation not given. It was on day 63 after the first vaccine or placebo injection that samples were taken. The method was immunoSEQ multiplex PCR; TCRdb's version includes in-frame clones alone and lacks a portion of them. The data contain over 350,000 clones, about 85% of them seen just once; the ten biggest clones take up roughly 3%. Material: peripheral blood, obtained in a trial of Ad26.COV2.S vaccine versus placebo. Every receptor here comes from a person between 18 and 65 years old who received the Ad26.COV2.S COVID-19 vaccine or a placebo.

This chain links TRBV5-6 with TRBJ1-2; 7 bases agree with TRBD1. The CDR3 spans 13 residues. Losses at the gene ends were 4 bases for V and 4 bases for J; bases not matched to a gene: 4. Per the germline V gene, CDR1 is SGHDT and CDR2 is YYEEEE. This CDR3 reads CASSRDRAYGYTF. In nucleotides, the CDR3 is TGTGCCAGCAGCCGAGACAGGGCCTATGGCTACACCTTC.

J is TRBJ2-6 and V is TRBV19; TRBD1 is a possible D gene (6 bases). Germline CDR1 LNHDA, CDR2 SQIVND (reference sequence). Trimming cost V 5 bases and J 0 bases, with 17 bases left between them. This CDR3 has 18 residues. Here the CDR3 reads CASSPRLEGGSGANVLTF. In DNA form, the CDR3 reads TGTGCCAGTAGTCCGAGACTCGAAGGGGGCTCTGGGGCCAACGTCCTGACTTTC.

The rearrangement uses TRBV18 and TRBJ1-1; possible D gene TRBD1, 6 bases. The CDR3 is made up of 14 amino acids. Germline V CDR1 and CDR2: KGHSH, LQKENI. Trimming removed 4 bases at V and 4 bases at J, with 13 bases between. The CDR3 spells CASSLTEDSTEAFF. The CDR3 nucleotides are TGTGCCAGCTCACTGACAGAGGACAGCACTGAAGCTTTCTTT.

This clone has a single count. V gene TRBV21-1 combines with J gene TRBJ1-2. TRBV21-1 is tagged as a pseudogene. This CDR3 has 13 residues. In DNA, the CDR3 is TGTGCCAGCAGCAACCGGGACAACTATGGCTACACCTTC. Encoded protein: CASSNRDNYGYTF.

The chain employs TRBV19 and TRBJ1-1; D might be TRBD1 (6 bases). This CDR3 spans 14 amino acids. Trimming left V 6 bases short and J 3 bases short, with 14 bases between. Germline CDR1 and CDR2: LNHDA and SQIVND (reference sequence). The CDR3 bases are TGTGCCAGTAGGTCCCAAGAGGGGGACACTGAAGCTTTCTTT. Residues: CASRSQEGDTEAFF.

CDR3 region: CASSQALMAGYGYTF. In nucleotides, the CDR3 is TGTGCCAGCAGCCAAGCGTTAATGGCAGGCTATGGCTACACCTTC. The chain recombines TRBV3-1 (or the pseudogene TRBV3-2) with TRBJ1-2; the D is unclear. Germline-derived CDR1 and CDR2 are LGHDT and YNNKEL (reference sequence). The CDR3 extends over 15 amino acids. V dropped 1 base and J dropped 4 bases, with 13 bases sitting between them.

J is TRBJ2-5 and V is TRBV10-2; D is perhaps TRBD2 (6 bases). Looked up from germline, CDR1 is WSHSY and CDR2 is SAAADI. This CDR3 spans 14 amino acids. V was cut by 5 bases and J by 4 bases, with 14 bases left in between. This chain's CDR3 is CASSLAGTPETQYF. The CDR3 coding sequence is TGCGCCAGCAGTCTGGCGGGGACCCCAGAGACCCAGTACTTC.

J is TRBJ2-5 and V is TRBV19, with a tentative D call TRBD1 (5 bases). There are 15 residues in the CDR3. V lost 6 bases and J 3 bases, leaving 17 bases between the germline ends. Germline CDR1 reads LNHDA; CDR2 reads SQIVND (reference sequence). The CDR3 spells CASSHQGWEKETQYF. In nucleotides, the CDR3 is TGTGCCAGTAGCCACCAGGGTTGGGAAAAAGAGACCCAGTACTTC.

The chain joins TRBV12-3 or TRBV12-4 to TRBJ1-5; no clear D gene. Trimming cost V 2 bases and J 6 bases, with 8 bases left between them. The CDR3 spans 13 residues. The CDR3 spells CASSLPPSQPQHF. CDR3 nucleotide sequence: TGTGCCAGCAGTTTACCCCCTAGTCAGCCCCAGCATTTT.

Concerning this clone: With a much larger clone just one base away, this may be a read error. Other nucleotide sequences from this sample produce the same CDR3. The chain employs TRBV11-2 and TRBJ1-1; D may be TRBD1 (5 bases). Trimming cost V 3 bases and J 1 base, with 6 bases left between them. The germline V gene encodes CDR1 SGHAT and CDR2 FQNNGV. This CDR3 has 13 amino acids. In DNA form, the CDR3 reads TGTGCCAGCAGCTTGGGACGGAACACTGAAGCTTTCTTT. Translated: CASSLGRNTEAFF. Complete variable domain (other parts from reference TRBV11-2 and TRBJ1-1): EAGVAQSPRYKIIEKRQSVAFWCNPISGHATLYWYQQILGQGPKLLIQFQNNGVVDDSQLPKDRFSAERLKGVDSTLKIQPAKLEDSAVYLCASSLGRNTEAFFGQGTRLTVV.

The CDR3 coding sequence is TGTGCCAGCAGCTTAAGCTTGGAAACCGGGGAGCTGTTTTTT. This encodes CASSLSLETGELFF. The gene calls are TRBV11-3 and TRBJ2-2, with D uncertain. The CDR3 spans 14 residues. Trimming shortened V by 2 bases and J by 5 bases, and 9 bases separated the two germline ends. CDR1 is SGHNT and CDR2 is YENEEA in the germline V gene.

The chain uses TRBV11-2 and TRBJ1-2; no clear D gene. The germline V and J ends were trimmed by 4 bases and 12 bases, with 18 bases remaining between them. This CDR3 contains 13 residues. The germline V gene has CDR1 SGHAT and CDR2 FQNNGV. CDR3 sequence reads: CASSSLREGINTF. CDR3 sequence (DNA): TGTGCCAGCAGCTCCTTACGGGAGGGAATAAACACCTTC.

The chain recombines TRBV3-1 (or the pseudogene TRBV3-2) with TRBJ2-5, with 9 bases that match TRBD2. This CDR3 has 15 amino acids. CDR1 and CDR2 (germline): LGHDT, YNNKEL (reference sequence). Trimming took 1 base from V and 5 from J; bases not matched to a gene: 5. CDR3 residues: CASSQAAGGRETQYF. CDR3 DNA: TGTGCCAGCAGCCAAGCCGCGGGGGGGCGGGAGACCCAGTACTTC.

This rearrangement joins TRBV6-5 to TRBJ1-2, with 7 bases identical to TRBD1. V trimming: 4 bases; J trimming: 7 bases; junction bases outside the gene matches: 6. The CDR3 is 13 residues long. Germline V gene sequence: CDR1 MNHEY, CDR2 SVGAGI. The CDR3 nucleotides are TGTGCCAGCAGTTCGGACAGGCGGGCTGGCTACACCTTC. Protein product: CASSSDRRAGYTF.

The V call is TRBV19, the J call TRBJ1-4; 8 positions agree with TRBD1. Germline trimming cut 6 bases from V and 3 bases from J; bases unmatched to any gene: 3. The CDR3 runs to 14 residues. Germline V CDR1 and CDR2: LNHDA, SQIVND (reference sequence). The CDR3 nucleotides read TGTGCCAGTAGGCTGGGACAGGCTAATGAAAAACTGTTTTTT. This gives the protein CASRLGQANEKLFF.